This is a list of T cell receptor beta chains from one sample in a study of post-analysis software for immune sequencing data. MiXCR was run by TCRdb on the PCR reads, yielding one entry per CDR3 protein. The data contain 750,000 to 950,000 distinct CDR3 sequences, 53% of them singletons. The sample comprised blood. The receptors shown here come from a girl aged 5-17 years with multiple sclerosis. Both conserved end residues are part of each CDR3. Fields, in order: clone size, V gene, J gene, D gene, CDR3 length, CDR3 protein, CDR3 DNA. A D gene is named only where the DNA matches it firmly. The size of a clone is reported for some rows only, either as once, few or many, or as a class for expanded clones.

-	TRBV6-5	TRBJ1-1	-	16	CASSYSRQIPNTEAFF	TGTGCCAGCAGTTACTCGAGACAAATACCGAACACTGAAGCTTTCTTT
-	TRBV6-4	TRBJ2-1	TRBD1	15	CASSDPGQGMNEQFF	TGTGCCAGCAGTGATCCGGGACAGGGCATGAATGAGCAGTTCTTC
-	TRBV20-1	TRBJ2-7	TRBD2	16	CSASSARTSMAYEQYF	TGCAGTGCTTCCTCCGCTCGGACTAGCATGGCCTACGAGCAGTACTTC
-	TRBV27	TRBJ2-7	-	15	CASSLKGGSSYEQYF	TGTGCCAGCAGTTTAAAGGGGGGGAGCTCCTACGAGCAGTACTTC
once	TRBV7-9	TRBJ2-1	TRBD2	17	CASSKRRLAGTYNEQFF	TGTGCCAGCAGCAAGAGGCGGCTAGCGGGCACCTACAATGAGCAGTTCTTC
-	TRBV6-5	TRBJ2-1	TRBD2	16	CASSYSRSGGWNEQFF	TGTGCCAGCAGTTACTCGAGGTCGGGGGGTTGGAATGAGCAGTTCTTC
-	TRBV6-6	TRBJ2-1	TRBD2	16	CASSYFPGGAEPEQFF	TGTGCCAGCAGTTACTTCCCCGGGGGGGCCGAACCTGAGCAGTTCTTC
few	TRBV28	TRBJ2-7	-	13	CASSLFGTYEQYF	TGTGCCAGCAGTTTATTCGGTACCTACGAGCAGTACTTC
few	TRBV7-3	TRBJ2-1	-	16	CASSPQGGGYFNEQFF	TGTGCCAGCAGCCCCCAAGGGGGGGGTTACTTCAATGAGCAGTTCTTC
-	TRBV12-3/TRBV12-4	TRBJ1-5	-	14	CASTLGGAGQPQHF	TGTGCCAGCACCCTCGGGGGGGCCGGTCAGCCCCAGCATTTT
-	TRBV6-5	TRBJ2-7	-	16	CASSYLRGGSTYEQYF	TGTGCCAGCAGTTACTTGAGGGGGGGATCAACCTACGAGCAGTACTTC
-	TRBV13	TRBJ2-1	-	15	CASSSRRQALIEQFF	TGTGCCAGCAGCTCCCGGAGACAGGCTTTGATTGAGCAGTTCTTC
once	TRBV7-9	TRBJ2-1	-	15	CASSGRTHSYNEQFF	TGTGCCAGCAGCGGCCGGACTCACTCCTACAATGAGCAGTTCTTC
-	TRBV6-5	TRBJ2-7	TRBD2	13	CASGLAEAYEQYF	TGTGCCAGCGGACTAGCGGAGGCCTACGAGCAGTACTTC
few	TRBV7-3	TRBJ2-3	-	18	CASSLESPLVSGTDTQYF	TGTGCCAGCAGCTTAGAGTCCCCACTAGTTTCCGGCACAGATACGCAGTATTTT
-	TRBV27	TRBJ1-5	TRBD1	15	CASRTGQGWNQPQHF	TGTGCCAGCCGGACGGGACAGGGGTGGAATCAGCCCCAGCATTTT